This T cell receptor (beta chain) was obtained from a study of shared clonotypes between healthy human individuals (dated by TCRdb to between 2020 and 2021). Concerning the study at large: The cohort included three men and a couple of women between 18 and 49 years of age. Per donor, three plates each were used for CD4 naive and CD4 memory, two for CD8 naive, and one for CD8 memory. The study deeply sequenced blood TCR repertoires of about 5 healthy adults to estimate repertoire size and the extent of clonotype sharing between individuals. Libraries were prepared and TCR repertoires were sequenced by different laboratories using diverse techniques, in order to increase sequencing depth and limit assay-specific biases. Leukapheresis yielded between about 0.94 and 9 billion PBMCs per donor. Beyond this particular receptor, the publication reports: The genetic and exposure-history diversity represented was limited by the small number of donors. About 5% of naive CD4, 3% to 3.5% of naive CD8, roughly 2.5% of memory CD4, and around 0.4% of memory CD8 clonotypes were shared across a few donors. Even with the large sequencing depth, rarefaction of the sorted-subset datasets indicated that sequencing was incomplete. Only blood was sampled, and tissue TCR repertoires likely differ from those in blood. Clonotypes shared by all four sorted-subset donors showed higher generation probabilities than non-shared clonotypes. Estimated clonotype richness was generally larger for naive than for memory subsets. Pairwise subsampling led to the expectation that sequencing depth would affect the degree of clonotype sharing among donors.

Using the deep immunoSEQ assay, multiplex PCR amplified TCR CDR3 regions from genomic DNA. Extracted genomic DNA from each cell subset was distributed evenly across all wells of several immunoSEQ 96-well plates, and each plate was treated as a replicate. For sorted subsets, roughly 0.2 ug genomic DNA, equal to some 30,000 T cell genomes, was loaded into each replicate PCR. The purified libraries were quantified using a Qubit 3.0 fluorometer, sized with a Bioanalyzer 2100, and then quantified again using the KAPA Library Quantification kit. Every immunoSEQ 96-well plate was sequenced on a separate single-read 150-cycle Illumina NextSeq 550 flow cell. The authors processed their data as follows. Because the immunoSEQ output held only junctional sequences and lacked quality scores, the filtering could not match the filtering applied to full-length reads. To assign V/J genes and CDR3, sequences were annotated using PyIR, a Python wrapper for IgBLAST v1.9, with IMGT germline references. Reads were filtered out if the reads had weak V/J assignments (E-value above 1e-6), no CDR3, stop codons, out-of-frame junctions, or ambiguous translated residues. A V3J clonotype was defined by an identical inferred V gene, J gene, and CDR3 amino acid sequence. Percentage overlap between repertoires was computed as shared unique clonotypes divided by the size of the smaller repertoire. Richness of each repertoire was evaluated using RTK rarefaction, the Chao1 estimator, and Recon v2.1 estimates of unobserved clonotypes. OLGA was used to compute generation probabilities for all TCRbeta clonotypes that the gDNA method yielded from four donors. TCRdb's version of the immuneACCESS table is confined to in-frame rearrangements and falls short of the full clone set. An unresolved V gene accounts for under half of the shortfall where checked; the remainder is of unknown origin. V and J calls plus clone size are reproduced from that table; the DNA served to infer D and trimming. This sample holds hundreds of thousands of clones; 90% to 96% were observed only once. The ten biggest clones cover 0.06% of the sample.

This clone was seen just once. Its binding antigen is unknown. Base qualities are not provided; no much larger clone lies one nucleotide away. Donors were healthy HIV-negative adults with no recently reported acute infections or vaccinations. Every donor was a Caucasian adult residing in Nashville, Tennessee, USA. CD4+ T cells were enriched by magnetic negative selection, after which naive cells were positively selected on CD45RA and the negative fraction was taken as the memory subset. After blood collection by leukapheresis, PBMCs were isolated using Ficoll-Histopaque density gradient centrifugation and then cryopreserved in the vapor phase of liquid nitrogen. Analytical flow cytometry was used to check the purity and quantity of every magnetically sorted T cell population. From each sorted fraction, genomic DNA was isolated and quantified by UV absorbance on a Nanodrop 2000c. The germline V gene yields MDHEN for CDR1 and SYDVKM for CDR2. V is cut back by 3 bases and J by 7 bases, with 6 bases in the junction unmatched. Inclusive of the bounding cysteine and phenylalanine, the CDR3 is 14 residues long. Only the CDR3 part of the read is kept: 42 bases, read in frame from the first base.

This receptor chain uses TRBV28 and TRBJ2-7, and 10 junctional nucleotides match TRBD1. The sequenced material came from naive CD4+ T cells sorted from blood. The cell subset or site label for this specimen denotes: CD45RA+ positively selected. The TCR comes from a woman in her twenties or thirties in good health. This receptor carries the CDR3 CASSLGQGFKEQYF. The nucleotides read TGTGCCAGCAGTTTGGGACAGGGGTTTAAGGAGCAGTACTTC.